Following are 12 T cell receptor beta chains from one sample sequenced in a study of Graves' ophthalmopathy and Graves' hyperthyroidism. The TCR beta CDR3 regions underwent amplification from RNA transcripts. HTBI-primed RT-PCR formed the first round, and a multiplex PCR formed the second. One entry per CDR3 protein results from TCRdb running MiXCR on the multiplex PCR reads. The data show 620,000 or so distinct CDR3 sequences, with about a fifth seen just once and approximately 7% held by the top ten. The sequenced material came from peripheral blood. The receptor set was obtained from a woman aged 18-30 years with stable Graves' hyperthyroidism. Some clones in this sample may be carry-over from other donors' samples.

This clonotype was seen more than once but under ten times. This chain's CDR3 is CASSLIRDTEAFF. As DNA, the CDR3 is TGTGCCAGCAGCCTGATCCGAGACACTGAAGCTTTCTTT. The chain joins TRBV3-1 to TRBJ1-1; D is undetermined. V lost 4 bases to trimming and J lost 3 bases, with 9 bases between them. This CDR3 spans 13 amino acids. Germline CDR1 and CDR2: LGHDT and YNNKEL (reference sequence). Combining the CDR3 with reference TRBV3-1 and TRBJ1-1 gives the whole variable domain DTAVSQTPKYLVTQMGNDKSIKCEQNLGHDTMYWYKQDSKKFLKIMFSYNNKELIINETVPNRFSPKSPDKAHLNLHINSLELGDSAVYFCASSLIRDTEAFFGQGTRLTVV.

J is TRBJ2-7 and V is TRBV5-1; 10 bases match TRBD1. The junction had 8 bases not matched to a gene; V was cut back by 4 bases and J by 4 bases. CDR3 length: 15 amino acids. Germline V gene data show CDR1 as SGHRS and CDR2 as YFSETQ. In nucleotides, the CDR3 is TGCGCCAGCAGCAGGGGGACAGGGGATGCGTACGAGCAGTACTTC. Translating gives CASSRGTGDAYEQYF.

This clonotype was counted at least ten times. This sequence joins TRBV10-1 and TRBJ1-6; D gene unclear. V lost 3 bases, J lost 10 bases, and 16 bases lay in between. The CDR3 spans 15 residues. Germline V gene lookup returns CDR1 WNHNN and CDR2 SYGVQD (reference sequence). The CDR3 region is CASSDVAGPGSPLHF. CDR3 in DNA: TGCGCCAGCAGTGATGTTGCAGGCCCAGGATCACCCCTCCACTTT.

The chain joins TRBV11-1 to TRBJ2-5; 9 positions agree with TRBD1. The CDR3 covers 16 residues. J gave up 5 bases and V 5 bases, and 12 bases lay outside the gene matches. The germline V gene has CDR1 SGHAT and CDR2 FQDESV (reference sequence). The CDR3 region is CASSTSGTGLVETQYF. The CDR3 nucleotides read TGTGCCAGCAGCACGTCCGGGACAGGGTTAGTGGAGACCCAGTACTTC.

This clonotype was seen ten or more times. The rearrangement uses TRBV12-3 or TRBV12-4 and TRBJ1-1; tentative D call: TRBD1 (5 bases). Trimming took 6 bases from V and 5 from J, leaving 13 bases between them. CDR3 length: 13 amino acids. CDR3 region: CASSQGVDTEAFF. The CDR3 DNA is TGTGCCAGCAGCCAGGGCGTTGATACTGAAGCTTTCTTT.

Many counts were recorded for this clonotype. Here the CDR3 reads CASSDDSRGETQYF. The CDR3, as DNA: TGTGCCAGCAGTGACGACAGTCGTGGAGAGACCCAGTACTTC. This chain uses TRBV27 with TRBJ2-5; tentatively, D is TRBD1 (5 bases). The V gene's germline CDR1 is MNHEY and CDR2 SMNVEV (reference sequence). The CDR3 is 14 residues long. The ends were cut back, 5 bases at V and 4 bases at J, with 14 bases in the middle.

This clonotype was picked up many times. The chain joins TRBV2 to TRBJ2-7; D is uncertain. Per the germline V gene, CDR1 is SNHLY and CDR2 is FYNNEI. The V gene lost 3 bases and the J gene lost 3 bases, with 0 bases spanning the gap. The CDR3 spans 10 residues. This CDR3 is CASSDYEQYF. The CDR3 coding sequence is TGTGCCAGCAGTGACTACGAGCAGTACTTC.

V is TRBV5-1 and J is TRBJ1-1; D is uncertain. The CDR3 totals 16 residues. V was clipped by 3 bases and J by 5 bases, with 20 bases between them. Germline CDR1 is SGHRS and CDR2 is YFSETQ. In nucleotides, the CDR3 is TGCGCCAGCAGCTACCGATTGGTTGGAATTCGGACTGAAGCTTTCTTT. Encoded protein: CASSYRLVGIRTEAFF.

This clonotype was counted many times. This rearrangement joins TRBV6-1 to TRBJ1-5; D is ambiguous. Trimming took 6 bases from V and 1 from J, leaving 10 bases between them. The CDR3 spans 14 residues. From germline, CDR1 is MNHNS and CDR2 SASEGT. The CDR3 sequence is CASSPGSSNQPQHF. The CDR3 DNA reads TGTGCCAGCAGCCCGGGATCCAGCAATCAGCCCCAGCATTTT.

This clonotype was observed a few times. The chain joins TRBV19 to TRBJ2-2; tentatively, D is TRBD1 (6 bases). The CDR3 spans 15 residues. Germline CDR1 reads LNHDA; CDR2 reads SQIVND (reference sequence). The V gene lost 8 bases and the J gene lost 1 base, with 14 bases spanning the gap. The CDR3 loop reads CASALTTGNTGELFF. CDR3 DNA sequence: TGTGCCAGTGCCCTGACGACAGGGAACACCGGGGAGCTGTTTTTT.

This clonotype was observed many times. The genes are TRBV30 and TRBJ1-2; 9 positions match TRBD1. CDR1 GTSNPN and CDR2 SVGIG come from the germline V gene (reference sequence). V shed 2 bases, J shed 7 bases, and the junction held 8 bases outside the gene matches. CDR3 length: 14 residues. The CDR3 reads CAWSSAGGQGGYTF. The CDR3 bases are TGTGCCTGGAGTTCCGCCGGGGGACAGGGTGGCTACACCTTC.

This clonotype came up many times. The rearrangement joins TRBV2 to TRBJ2-7; D unclear. The V gene's germline CDR1 is SNHLY and CDR2 FYNNEI. The CDR3 is made up of 13 amino acids. V gave up 6 bases and J gave up 4 bases, with 13 bases separating them. The CDR3 is CASRDRTPYEQYF. DNA for the CDR3: TGTGCCAGCAGGGACCGTACCCCATACGAGCAGTACTTC.